Shown below are 19 T cell receptor beta chains from a single sample sequenced in a study of T cells after yellow fever vaccination. TCRdb reprocessed the 5' RACE reads with MiXCR, giving one entry per CDR3 protein. The table has around 310,000 distinct CDR3 sequences, over 3.5% seen once. The sample consisted of PBMCs, taken 15 days after the yellow fever booster vaccination. The receptor set was obtained from a man between 18 and 35 years old who received the YFV17D yellow fever vaccine.

The rearrangement links TRBV28 to TRBJ1-2, with D maybe TRBD1 (5 bases). The CDR3 has 12 amino acids. Trimming cost V 7 bases and J 5 bases, with 11 bases left between them. Per the germline V gene, CDR1 is MDHEN and CDR2 is SYDVKM. The CDR3 region is CASKGPGYGYTF. CDR3 coding DNA: TGTGCCAGCAAGGGACCGGGATATGGCTACACCTTC.

This sequence joins TRBV7-9 and TRBJ2-2, with 8 nucleotides matching TRBD1. Germline CDR1 SEHNR, CDR2 FQNEAQ (reference sequence). With 5 bases clipped from V and 4 bases from J, the junction kept 15 bases outside the gene matches. CDR3 size: 18 residues. CDR3 region: CASSGQGIGVGGTGELFF. DNA for the CDR3: TGTGCCAGCAGCGGACAGGGAATTGGAGTCGGGGGCACCGGGGAGCTGTTTTTT.

Ten or more counts support this clonotype. The chain carries TRBV7-9 and TRBJ2-2; D gene ambiguous. The CDR3 totals 14 residues. V was clipped by 4 bases and J by 4 bases, with 10 bases between them. CDR1 is SEHNR and CDR2 is FQNEAQ in the germline V gene (reference sequence). CDR3 sequence (DNA): TGTGCCAGCAGCTCCTTAGCCGCCACCGGGGAGCTGTTTTTT. This translates into CASSSLAATGELFF.

This clonotype was counted at least ten times. V usage is TRBV9 and J usage is TRBJ2-3; 15 positions match TRBD2. The V segment lost 4 bases and the J segment 5 bases; nucleotides outside the gene matches: 8. This CDR3 is 17 amino acids long. Germline V gene lookup returns CDR1 SGDLS and CDR2 YYNGEE. As DNA, the CDR3 is TGTGCCAGCAGCTTCAGGACTAGCGGGGGGGCAGGAGATACGCAGTATTTT. It is translated as CASSFRTSGGAGDTQYF.

This clonotype was observed many times. This sequence joins TRBV20-1 and TRBJ2-3; D is perhaps TRBD2 (5 bases). Trimming took off 0 bases at V and 6 bases at J, with 16 bases between the two ends. In germline, CDR1 is DFQATT, CDR2 SNEGSKA (reference sequence). This CDR3 comprises 15 residues. The CDR3, as DNA: TGCAGTGCTAGAGATCCCCTAGCCTTACCGGATACGCAGTATTTT. Translated: CSARDPLALPDTQYF.

There are a few counts of this clonotype. J is TRBJ1-6 and V is TRBV20-1, with D possibly being TRBD1 (5 bases). Germline-derived CDR1 and CDR2 are DFQATT and SNEGSKA (reference sequence). This CDR3 contains 14 residues. The V end was cut by 4 bases, the J end by 6 bases, with 13 bases between. CDR3 coding DNA: TGCAGTGCTAAGTCCGGGGCGGGTAATTCACCCCTCCACTTT. This codes for CSAKSGAGNSPLHF.

The rearrangement uses TRBV7-9 and TRBJ2-1, with unresolved D. CDR3 length equals 16 residues. V was cut by 2 bases and J by 0 bases, with 11 bases left in between. Germline-derived CDR1 and CDR2 are SEHNR and FQNEAQ (reference sequence). CDR3 nucleotide sequence: TGTGCCAGCAGCTTAACCGTCCAAAGCTCCTACAATGAGCAGTTCTTC. It codes for CASSLTVQSSYNEQFF.

J is TRBJ2-3 and V is TRBV25-1, with 8 nucleotides matching TRBD2. V gave up 3 bases and J gave up 5 bases; unmatched junction bases: 4. Germline assignment: CDR1 MGHDK and CDR2 SYGVNS. CDR3 length: 14 amino acids. CDR3 bases: TGTGCCAGCAGTGAGCCGGGGGGGAGAGATACGCAGTATTTT. It encodes CASSEPGGRDTQYF.

This clonotype was found many times. V gene TRBV9 combines with J gene TRBJ2-4, with D perhaps being TRBD1 or TRBD2 (5 bases each). Germline-derived CDR1 and CDR2 are SGDLS and YYNGEE. This CDR3 contains 14 residues. V lost 4 bases and J lost 9, with 17 bases in between. DNA of the CDR3: TGTGCCAGCAGCTCGGACTCGGAAAGGGGCATTCAGTACTTC. It translates to CASSSDSERGIQYF.

This clonotype was counted many times. This chain uses TRBV7-2 with TRBJ2-1; D is perhaps TRBD2 (6 bases). The germline V and J ends were trimmed by 3 bases and 9 bases, with 12 bases remaining between them. Germline loops: CDR1 SGHTA, CDR2 FQGNSA. The CDR3 has 13 amino acids. CDR3 in amino acids: CASSLRGRSEQFF. The CDR3, as DNA: TGTGCCAGCAGCTTGCGGGGAAGAAGTGAGCAGTTCTTC.

This chain connects TRBV14 to TRBJ1-4, with D tentatively TRBD1 (5 bases). There are 13 residues in the CDR3. Germline V gives CDR1 SGHDN, CDR2 FVKESK. The V end lost 4 bases, the J end lost 8 bases, and 11 bases lay between the germline ends. The chain's CDR3 is CASSRGGSEKLFF. CDR3 nucleotide sequence: TGTGCCAGCAGCCGGGGGGGGAGCGAAAAACTGTTTTTT.

This clonotype was recorded many times. V gene TRBV18 combines with J gene TRBJ1-5; D gene uncertain. Trimming left V 6 bases short and J 0 bases short, with 21 bases between. In germline, CDR1 is KGHSH, CDR2 LQKENI. The CDR3 consists of 18 residues. The CDR3 DNA reads as TGTGCCAGCTCCCCCGGGCCAGACACCCATTATAGCAATCAGCCCCAGCATTTT. Amino acids: CASSPGPDTHYSNQPQHF.

This clonotype was observed at least ten times. The chain carries TRBV5-5 and TRBJ1-2, with D tentatively TRBD1 (5 bases). The germline V gene has CDR1 SGHKS and CDR2 YYEKEE (reference sequence). The length of the CDR3 is 13 residues. Between the trimmed V and J ends, which lost 4 bases and 4 bases, there was a span of 11 bases. The CDR3 DNA sequence: TGTGCCAGCAGCGCAGGGCAGCGCTATGGCTACACCTTC. It specifies CASSAGQRYGYTF.

This rearrangement joins TRBV3-1 to TRBJ2-3; TRBD2 matches 9 bases. This CDR3 region has 14 residues. V lost 8 bases and J lost 4; bases outside the gene matches: 7. Germline V gives CDR1 LGHDT, CDR2 YNNKEL (reference sequence). This CDR3 reads CASGLTSGADTQYF. The CDR3 DNA reads as TGTGCCAGCGGTTTGACTAGCGGTGCAGATACGCAGTATTTT.

In its sample, this clonotype was seen many times. V usage is TRBV4-2 and J usage is TRBJ2-7; D is unclear. Trimming shortened V by 1 base and J by 6 bases, and 10 bases separated the two germline ends. Germline-derived CDR1 and CDR2 are LGHNA and YNFKEQ. The length of the CDR3 is 13 residues. The CDR3 DNA follows: TGTGCCAGCAGCCAAGTCGTTACTGGCGAGCAGTACTTC. It codes for CASSQVVTGEQYF.

V gene TRBV6-5 combines with J gene TRBJ2-5; 13 bases match TRBD2. Germline V gives CDR1 MNHEY, CDR2 SVGAGI. The CDR3 sequence is 15 residues long. The V segment lost 6 bases and the J segment 4 bases; nucleotides outside the gene matches: 5. The CDR3 here is CASRTGTSGAETQYF. The CDR3, as DNA: TGTGCCAGCAGGACCGGGACTAGCGGGGCAGAGACCCAGTACTTC.

This sequence joins TRBV30 and TRBJ1-6, with D possibly matching TRBD1 (5 bases). Germline V gene data show CDR1 as GTSNPN and CDR2 as SVGIG (reference sequence). V gave up 1 base and J gave up 0 bases, with 10 bases separating them. This CDR3 comprises 16 residues. The CDR3: CAWSARGVSYNSPLHF. The CDR3 nucleotides are TGTGCCTGGAGTGCAAGGGGCGTCTCCTATAATTCACCCCTCCACTTT.

This clonotype was seen ten or more times. The chain joins TRBV7-9 to TRBJ2-1; weak D call: TRBD1 (6 bases). This CDR3 is built from 14 residues. Germline CDR1 is SEHNR and CDR2 is FQNEAQ (reference sequence). Trimming left V 2 bases short and J 7 bases short, with 12 bases between. CDR3: CASSLITGINEQFF. The CDR3 nucleotides are TGTGCCAGCAGCTTAATAACAGGGATAAATGAGCAGTTCTTC.

This clonotype was detected ten times or more. The chain joins TRBV9 to TRBJ1-1, with D unclear. Trimming left V 2 bases short and J 2 bases short, with 7 bases between. The CDR3 covers 13 residues. CDR1 SGDLS and CDR2 YYNGEE come from the germline V gene. CDR3 sequence (DNA): TGTGCCAGCAGCGTGTCCAGCAACACTGAAGCTTTCTTT. As protein: CASSVSSNTEAFF. Variable domain in full (rest from reference TRBV9 and TRBJ1-1): DSGVTQTPKHLITATGQRVTLRCSPRSGDLSVYWYQQSLDQGLQFLIQYYNGEERAKGNILERFSAQQFPDLHSELNLSSLELGDSALYFCASSVSSNTEAFFGQGTRLTVV.